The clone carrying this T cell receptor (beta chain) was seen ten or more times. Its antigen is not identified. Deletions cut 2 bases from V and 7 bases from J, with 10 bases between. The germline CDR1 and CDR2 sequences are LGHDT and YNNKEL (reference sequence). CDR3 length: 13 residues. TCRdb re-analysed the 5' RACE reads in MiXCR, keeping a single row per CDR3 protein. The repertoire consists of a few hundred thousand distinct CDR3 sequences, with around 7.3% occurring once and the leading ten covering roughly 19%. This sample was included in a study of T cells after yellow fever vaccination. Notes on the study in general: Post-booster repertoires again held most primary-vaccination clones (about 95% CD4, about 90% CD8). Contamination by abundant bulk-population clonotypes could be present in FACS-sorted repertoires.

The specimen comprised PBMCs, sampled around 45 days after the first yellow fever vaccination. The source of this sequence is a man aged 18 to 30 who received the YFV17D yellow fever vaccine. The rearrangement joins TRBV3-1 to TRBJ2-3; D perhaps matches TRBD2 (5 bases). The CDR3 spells CASSQQTGNTQYF. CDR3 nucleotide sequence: TGTGCCAGCAGCCAACAAACGGGAAATACGCAGTATTTT.